A single sample is the source of the 13 T cell receptor beta chains below, sequenced in a study of T cells after yellow fever vaccination. MiXCR, run by TCRdb on the 5' RACE reads, gives a single entry per CDR3 protein. The sample holds roughly 500,000 distinct CDR3 sequences; roughly 19% are singletons and the top ten take roughly an eighth. Sequencing used PBMCs, obtained 15 days after the yellow fever booster vaccination. The source of these receptors is a man younger than 40 who received the YFV17D yellow fever vaccine.

In this sample, this clonotype turned up a few times. V gene TRBV6-5 combines with J gene TRBJ2-5; D gene ambiguous. The V end lost 0 bases, the J end lost 4 bases, and 12 bases lay between the germline ends. Germline V gene data show CDR1 as MNHEY and CDR2 as SVGAGI. The CDR3 has 15 residues. The CDR3 nucleotides read TGTGCCAGCAGTTACTCGACCGGGCCAGGAGAGACCCAGTACTTC. Protein product: CASSYSTGPGETQYF.

CDR3 DNA sequence: TGTGCCAGCAGCTCCGGACAGGTGGGCGAGCAGTTCTTC. It specifies CASSSGQVGEQFF. The V call is TRBV11-1, the J call TRBJ2-1, with 7 bases that match TRBD1. With V trimmed by 4 bases and J by 10 bases, 7 bases remained unmatched. CDR1 is SGHAT, CDR2 FQDESV, per germline (reference sequence). CDR3 size: 13 residues.

This chain links TRBV6-1 with TRBJ2-1, with 7 nucleotides matching TRBD2. The V gene's germline CDR1 is MNHNS and CDR2 SASEGT. After removal of 6 bases from V and 6 bases from J, the junction contained 8 bases not matched to a gene. The CDR3 contains 14 residues. The CDR3 DNA reads as TGTGCCAGCAGCAAAGGCGGGAGTGGCAATGAGCAGTTCTTC. Translation: CASSKGGSGNEQFF.

The rearrangement uses TRBV6-2 or TRBV6-3 and TRBJ2-2; D possibly corresponds to TRBD2 (6 bases). V lost 8 bases to trimming and J lost 3 bases, with 10 bases between them. This CDR3 has 13 residues. CDR1 and CDR2 from the germline V gene are MNHEY and SVGEGT. The CDR3 reads CASWGEHTGELFF. The DNA for the CDR3 is TGTGCCAGCTGGGGGGAGCACACCGGGGAGCTGTTTTTT.

This clonotype was observed a few times. The chain joins TRBV29-1 to TRBJ2-1; 8 positions agree with TRBD1. The CDR3 extends over 15 amino acids. Germline V gives CDR1 SQVTM, CDR2 ANQGSEA. V dropped 7 bases and J dropped 6; count of bases not matched to a gene: 14. CDR3 loop: CSADPPGQALNEQFF. CDR3 DNA: TGCAGCGCCGATCCTCCGGGACAGGCCCTCAATGAGCAGTTCTTC.

V and J are TRBV6-1 and TRBJ2-1; D remains unclear. Germline V CDR1 and CDR2: MNHNS, SASEGT. The length of the CDR3 is 15 residues. Trimming left V 5 bases short and J 0 bases short, with 11 bases between. CDR3 nucleotides: TGTGCCAGCAGTAGAGTTTCCCCCTCCTACAATGAGCAGTTCTTC. Amino acid sequence: CASSRVSPSYNEQFF.

This clonotype was found a few times. V and J are TRBV7-3 and TRBJ1-5; D is perhaps TRBD1 (5 bases). The CDR3 covers 13 residues. Per the germline V gene, CDR1 is SGHTA and CDR2 is FQGTGA. Deletions cut 4 bases from V and 7 bases from J, with 11 bases between. DNA for the CDR3: TGTGCCAGCAGCTCGGAGCGGGGGCAGCCCCAGCATTTT. Its protein is CASSSERGQPQHF.

This clonotype was recorded only once. V and J are TRBV5-1 and TRBJ1-2; TRBD1 is a possible D gene (5 bases). V lost 4 bases and J lost 5, with 9 bases in between. Germline-derived CDR1 and CDR2 are SGHRS and YFSETQ. The CDR3 totals 12 residues. CDR3 region: CASSDSRYGYTF. The CDR3 DNA reads TGCGCCAGCAGCGACAGCCGGTATGGCTACACCTTC.

The chain links TRBV13 to TRBJ2-5; 8 bases match TRBD1. CDR1 PRHDT and CDR2 FYEKMQ come from the germline V gene (reference sequence). The J segment lost 5 bases and the V segment lost 8 bases, leaving 7 bases of the junction unmatched. The CDR3 is made up of 13 amino acids. CDR3: CASGIGTGETQYF. The CDR3 DNA reads TGTGCCAGCGGAATCGGGACAGGCGAGACCCAGTACTTC.

The rearrangement links TRBV5-1 to TRBJ1-1; 9 nucleotides agree with TRBD1. CDR1 is SGHRS and CDR2 is YFSETQ in the germline V gene. The CDR3 consists of 18 residues. V was pared by 4 bases and J by 1 base, with 14 bases of the junction left unmatched. CDR3 sequence: CASSKETGGYSENTEAFF. CDR3 coding DNA: TGCGCCAGCAGCAAGGAGACAGGGGGTTACTCGGAGAACACTGAAGCTTTCTTT.

This clonotype was observed a few times. The chain has TRBV7-2 and TRBJ2-1, with a possible D match to TRBD2 (6 bases). The CDR3 sequence is 13 residues long. The ends were cut back, 3 bases at V and 7 bases at J, with 10 bases in the middle. Germline lookup yields CDR1 SGHTA and CDR2 FQGNSA. The CDR3 here is CASSFGTPNEQFF. CDR3 nucleotide sequence: TGTGCCAGCAGCTTTGGGACTCCAAATGAGCAGTTCTTC.

The rearrangement uses TRBV12-3 or TRBV12-4 and TRBJ2-1; D is perhaps TRBD2 (7 bases). The CDR3 contains 15 residues. V lost 6 bases and J lost 2, with 14 bases in between. CDR3 amino acids: CASRWGLAAYNEQFF. In DNA, the CDR3 is TGTGCCAGCAGGTGGGGGCTAGCGGCCTACAATGAGCAGTTCTTC.

V and J are TRBV30 and TRBJ2-5, with a tentative D call TRBD1 (5 bases). V lost 1 base, J lost 3 bases, and 9 bases lay in between. CDR1 and CDR2 from the germline V gene are GTSNPN and SVGIG (reference sequence). CDR3 length: 13 amino acids. CDR3 loop: CAWSGSDKETQYF. DNA of the CDR3: TGTGCCTGGAGTGGTTCGGACAAAGAGACCCAGTACTTC. The variable domain in full, completed from reference TRBV30 and TRBJ2-5, reads SQTIHQWPATLVQPVGSPLSLECTVEGTSNPNLYWYRQAAGRGLQLLFYSVGIGQISSEVPQNLSASRPQDRQFILSSKKLLLSDSGFYLCAWSGSDKETQYFGPGTRLLVL.